This T cell receptor (beta chain) comes out of a study of T-cell reconstitution after alpha-beta-depleted transplantation in children. Study-level points and caveats: The study traced high day-60 TCRbeta diversity in some patients to surviving recipient T cells and thymic progenitors. At around two months after transplant, the alpha-beta T cells were reportedly derived from several hundred expanded clones that came from non-depleted graft cells.

It was with unique molecular identifiers that the TCRbeta library was prepared. TCRdb redid the calling of the PCR reads with MiXCR, one entry per CDR3 protein. The table lists about 590,000 distinct CDR3 sequences, roughly 13% of them singletons. This CDR3 region has 15 residues. Germline V gene data show CDR1 as MNHNS and CDR2 as SASEGT. The ends lost 6 bases at V and 5 bases at J; junction bases unmatched: 9. This clonotype occurred a few times. Its antigen remains unknown. This clonotype was sampled from a male patient aged 10 to 17 who had a stem cell transplant for acute myeloid leukemia, so the T cells may come from the graft donor. The V and J genes are TRBV6-1 and TRBJ2-1; 8 bases agree with TRBD2. This sample comprised PBMCs, mostly from graft donor cells, obtained 360 days after TCRalphabeta/CD19-depleted stem cell transplant. The DNA of the CDR3 is TGTGCCAGCAGCCTTGTGCGCGGGGGGAACAATGAGCAGTTCTTC. It codes for CASSLVRGGNNEQFF.